The rows below give T cell receptor beta chains drawn from one sample of a study of beta chain features in type 1 diabetes. Method: immunoSEQ multiplex PCR; TCRdb's copy keeps in-frame clones and lacks some. The table has over 700,000 clones, about a sixth seen once; the top ten hold roughly 0.025%. Sequenced input: naive CD4+ T cells from blood. These TCRs come from a woman aged 18-29 years in good health. Both conserved end residues are part of each CDR3. A D gene is named only where the DNA matches it firmly. The size field is filled for only some rows; it gives once, few, many or a size class.

CDR3nt: TGTGCCAGCAGCCAAGATGGGGGCGGTGGGGTGGCTCAGTACTTC; CDR3aa: CASSQDGGGGVAQYF; abundance: few; d_gene: .; v_gene: TRBV4-2; j_gene: TRBJ2-4
CDR3nt: TGTGCCAGCAGCCCATCAGCCAGCACAGATACGCAGTATTTT; CDR3aa: CASSPSASTDTQYF; abundance: .; d_gene: .; v_gene: TRBV6-6; j_gene: TRBJ2-3
CDR3nt: TGTGCCAGCAGCATTGATTGGACTAGCGGGAGGGAGGGGCAGTTCTTC; CDR3aa: CASSIDWTSGREGQFF; abundance: .; d_gene: TRBD2; v_gene: TRBV7-2; j_gene: TRBJ2-1
CDR3nt: TGTGCCAGCAGGCCTGACAGGGTGGGTGAAGCTTTCTTT; CDR3aa: CASRPDRVGEAFF; abundance: once; d_gene: TRBD1; v_gene: TRBV27; j_gene: TRBJ1-1
CDR3nt: TGTGCCAGCACCATTCAGCTAAGGGCTTTCTTT; CDR3aa: CASTIQLRAFF; abundance: few; d_gene: .; v_gene: TRBV2; j_gene: TRBJ1-1
CDR3nt: TGCGCCAGCAGCCACGGAGGTGTGGGGGGGCCGGGCCGCACTGAAGCTTTCTTT; CDR3aa: CASSHGGVGGPGRTEAFF; abundance: .; d_gene: .; v_gene: TRBV5-1; j_gene: TRBJ1-1
CDR3nt: TGTGCCAGCAGGGAAGACAGGGCCCACTATGGCTACACCTTC; CDR3aa: CASREDRAHYGYTF; abundance: .; d_gene: TRBD1; v_gene: TRBV2; j_gene: TRBJ1-2
CDR3nt: TGCAGCGTGACCCCCGGGCTAGCGGAAAACACGTGGCCAATTAGCACAGATACGCAGTATTTT; CDR3aa: CSVTPGLAENTWPISTDTQYF; abundance: .; d_gene: TRBD2; v_gene: TRBV29-1; j_gene: TRBJ2-3
CDR3nt: TGTGCCAGCAGTACAGGGGACTTGGGGGCCAACGTCCTGACTTTC; CDR3aa: CASSTGDLGANVLTF; abundance: .; d_gene: .; v_gene: TRBV28; j_gene: TRBJ2-6
CDR3nt: TGTGCCACCAGCAGAGCCTACCTAGCGAACGAGCAGTACTTC; CDR3aa: CATSRAYLANEQYF; abundance: .; d_gene: .; v_gene: TRBV15; j_gene: TRBJ2-7
CDR3nt: TGTGCCAGCAGTGAAGGGCGAGCGGGAGGGCGGCGCACAGATACGCAGTATTTT; CDR3aa: CASSEGRAGGRRTDTQYF; abundance: few; d_gene: TRBD2; v_gene: TRBV2; j_gene: TRBJ2-3
CDR3nt: TGCGCCAGCAGTCGTGAGTCGAGCTCTGGAAACACCATATATTTT; CDR3aa: CASSRESSSGNTIYF; abundance: .; d_gene: .; v_gene: TRBV4-1; j_gene: TRBJ1-3
CDR3nt: TGCGCCAGCAGCCGAGGACCCGCGGGAGCCGCGGGGGAGACCCAGTACTTC; CDR3aa: CASSRGPAGAAGETQYF; abundance: few; d_gene: TRBD2; v_gene: TRBV4-1; j_gene: TRBJ2-5
CDR3nt: TGTGCCAGCAGCTTGTACCCGGGGACAGGGAACACCGGGGAGCTGTTTTTT; CDR3aa: CASSLYPGTGNTGELFF; abundance: .; d_gene: TRBD1; v_gene: TRBV5-8; j_gene: TRBJ2-2
CDR3nt: TGTGCCAGCAGTTCTGCAGGACAGGATGAATATGGCTACACCTTC; CDR3aa: CASSSAGQDEYGYTF; abundance: few; d_gene: TRBD1; v_gene: TRBV28; j_gene: TRBJ1-2
CDR3nt: TGTGCCAGCAGCTTCGTAACCCAAGAGACCCAGTACTTC; CDR3aa: CASSFVTQETQYF; abundance: few; d_gene: .; v_gene: TRBV7-9; j_gene: TRBJ2-5
CDR3nt: TGTGCCAGCAGTTTAAGACAGGGGAAGAGAGAGACCCAGTACTTC; CDR3aa: CASSLRQGKRETQYF; abundance: few; d_gene: TRBD1; v_gene: TRBV6-7; j_gene: TRBJ2-5
CDR3nt: TGTGCCAGCAGCTCTAGGAACGAGCAGTACTTC; CDR3aa: CASSSRNEQYF; abundance: few; d_gene: .; v_gene: TRBV7-8; j_gene: TRBJ2-7
CDR3nt: TGTGCCAGCAGCAACGACAGGCTGGATACGCAGTATTTT; CDR3aa: CASSNDRLDTQYF; abundance: .; d_gene: .; v_gene: TRBV7-8; j_gene: TRBJ2-3
CDR3nt: TGTGCCAGCAGTTTATCTGGCCACCCGCCTCAGCCCCAGCATTTT; CDR3aa: CASSLSGHPPQPQHF; abundance: .; d_gene: .; v_gene: TRBV27; j_gene: TRBJ1-5
CDR3nt: TGTGCCAGCAGCTTAGTGCACACCGGGGAGCTGTTTTTT; CDR3aa: CASSLVHTGELFF; abundance: few; d_gene: .; v_gene: TRBV7-8; j_gene: TRBJ2-2
CDR3nt: TGTGCCAGCAGCAGGTGGGGGGCTGAAGATACGCAGTATTTT; CDR3aa: CASSRWGAEDTQYF; abundance: .; d_gene: .; v_gene: TRBV25-1; j_gene: TRBJ2-3
CDR3nt: TGTGCCACCAGCCTCTTCGGGAGCGGGCTTCGCTCTGGGGCCAACGTCCTGACTTTC; CDR3aa: CATSLFGSGLRSGANVLTF; abundance: once; d_gene: .; v_gene: TRBV15; j_gene: TRBJ2-6
CDR3nt: TGTGCCAGCAGCCCCCTGCGGACTAGCGGGAGTAATCATGAGCAGTTCTTC; CDR3aa: CASSPLRTSGSNHEQFF; abundance: .; d_gene: TRBD2; v_gene: TRBV7-3; j_gene: TRBJ2-1
CDR3nt: TGTGCCAGCAGCGTACAGGGGTCGCTCAACACAGATACGCAGTATTTT; CDR3aa: CASSVQGSLNTDTQYF; abundance: few; d_gene: .; v_gene: TRBV9; j_gene: TRBJ2-3
CDR3nt: TGTGCCAGCAGCTTCAGACGAGCGTACGCAGATACGCAGTATTTT; CDR3aa: CASSFRRAYADTQYF; abundance: few; d_gene: .; v_gene: TRBV7-8; j_gene: TRBJ2-3
CDR3nt: TGCGCCAGCAGCAACCGACAGGGAACCACCGGGGAGCTGTTTTTT; CDR3aa: CASSNRQGTTGELFF; abundance: few; d_gene: TRBD1; v_gene: TRBV4-3; j_gene: TRBJ2-2
CDR3nt: TGTGCCAGCAGCTCCCCGCCGGGACAGAATTACGAGCAGTACTTC; CDR3aa: CASSSPPGQNYEQYF; abundance: .; d_gene: TRBD1; v_gene: TRBV7-3; j_gene: TRBJ2-7
CDR3nt: TGTGCCAGCAGCCCCCTCAAGGGGGACTACGAGCAGTACTTC; CDR3aa: CASSPLKGDYEQYF; abundance: .; d_gene: .; v_gene: TRBV7-2; j_gene: TRBJ2-7
CDR3nt: TGTGCCAGCAGCTGGATCGGGGACATCTCCTCGGGGCCACTCTTC; CDR3aa: CASSWIGDISSGPLF; abundance: .; d_gene: .; v_gene: TRBV7-9; j_gene: TRBJ2-7
CDR3nt: TGTGCCAGCTCACCACCGTACGGAGCGGGCGGCTTCCACGAGCAGTACTTC; CDR3aa: CASSPPYGAGGFHEQYF; abundance: few; d_gene: .; v_gene: TRBV18; j_gene: TRBJ2-7
CDR3nt: TGTGCCAGCAGCCCCCTAACTACCGGGGAGCTGTTTTTT; CDR3aa: CASSPLTTGELFF; abundance: .; d_gene: .; v_gene: TRBV11-2; j_gene: TRBJ2-2
CDR3nt: TGTGCCAGCAGCCCATCCGGGACAGGGGAAGGTCAGCCCCAGCATTTT; CDR3aa: CASSPSGTGEGQPQHF; abundance: .; d_gene: TRBD1; v_gene: TRBV7-8; j_gene: TRBJ1-5